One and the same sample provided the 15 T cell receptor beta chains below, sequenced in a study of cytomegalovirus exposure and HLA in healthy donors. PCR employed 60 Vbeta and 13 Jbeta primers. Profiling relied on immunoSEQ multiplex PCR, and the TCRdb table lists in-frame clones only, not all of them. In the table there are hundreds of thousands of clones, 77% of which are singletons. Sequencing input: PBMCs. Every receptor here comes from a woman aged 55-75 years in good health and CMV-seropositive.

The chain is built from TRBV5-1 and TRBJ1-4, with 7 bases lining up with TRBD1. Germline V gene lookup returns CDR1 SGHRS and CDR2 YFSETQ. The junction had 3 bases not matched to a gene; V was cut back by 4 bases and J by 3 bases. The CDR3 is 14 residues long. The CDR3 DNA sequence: TGCGCCAGCAGCGAACAGGGGTCTAATGAAAAACTGTTTTTT. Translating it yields CASSEQGSNEKLFF.

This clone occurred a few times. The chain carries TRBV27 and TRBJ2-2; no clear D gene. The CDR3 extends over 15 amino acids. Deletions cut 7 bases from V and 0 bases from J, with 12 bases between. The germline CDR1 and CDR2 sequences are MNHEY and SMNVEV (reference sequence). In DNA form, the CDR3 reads TGTGCCAGCACCCCGAGGCACCCGAACACCGGGGAGCTGTTTTTT. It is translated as CASTPRHPNTGELFF.

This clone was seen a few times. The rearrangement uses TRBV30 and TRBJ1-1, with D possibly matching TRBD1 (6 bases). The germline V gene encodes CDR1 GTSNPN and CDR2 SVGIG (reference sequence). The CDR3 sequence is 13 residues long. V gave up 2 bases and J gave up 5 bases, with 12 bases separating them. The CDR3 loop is CAWSPFQGTEAFF. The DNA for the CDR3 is TGTGCCTGGAGTCCATTTCAGGGGACTGAAGCTTTCTTT.

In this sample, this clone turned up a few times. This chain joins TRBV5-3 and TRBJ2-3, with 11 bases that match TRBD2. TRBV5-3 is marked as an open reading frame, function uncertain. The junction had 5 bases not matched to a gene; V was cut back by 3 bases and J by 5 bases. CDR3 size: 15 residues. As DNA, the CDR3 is TGTGCCAGAAGCTATAGCGGGGGGGCGTTAGATACGCAGTATTTT. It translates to CARSYSGGALDTQYF.

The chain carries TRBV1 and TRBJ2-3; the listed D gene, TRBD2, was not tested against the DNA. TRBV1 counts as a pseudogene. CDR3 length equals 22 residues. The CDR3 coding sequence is TGCACCAGCAGCCAAGTCATTCGGGTGCCGACAATAACTAGCGGGAGCTGTGATACGCAGTATTTT. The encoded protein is CTSSQVIRVPTITSGSCDTQYF.

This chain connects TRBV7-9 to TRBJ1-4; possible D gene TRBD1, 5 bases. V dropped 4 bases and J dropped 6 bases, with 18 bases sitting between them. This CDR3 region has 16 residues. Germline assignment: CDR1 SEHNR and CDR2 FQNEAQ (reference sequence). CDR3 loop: CASSSGSGRVHEKLFF. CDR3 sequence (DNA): TGTGCCAGCAGCTCCGGGTCGGGCAGGGTCCATGAAAAACTGTTTTTT.

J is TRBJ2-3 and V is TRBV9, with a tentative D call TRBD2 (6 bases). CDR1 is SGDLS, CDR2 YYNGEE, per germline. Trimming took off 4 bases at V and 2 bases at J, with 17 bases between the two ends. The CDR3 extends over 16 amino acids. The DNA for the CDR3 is TGTGCCAGCAGCCGCGGCTCGCTAGCGATCACAGATACGCAGTATTTT. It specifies CASSRGSLAITDTQYF. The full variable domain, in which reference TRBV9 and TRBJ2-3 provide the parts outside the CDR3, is DSGVTQTPKHLITATGQRVTLRCSPRSGDLSVYWYQQSLDQGLQFLIQYYNGEERAKGNILERFSAQQFPDLHSELNLSSLELGDSALYFCASSRGSLAITDTQYFGPGTRLTVL.

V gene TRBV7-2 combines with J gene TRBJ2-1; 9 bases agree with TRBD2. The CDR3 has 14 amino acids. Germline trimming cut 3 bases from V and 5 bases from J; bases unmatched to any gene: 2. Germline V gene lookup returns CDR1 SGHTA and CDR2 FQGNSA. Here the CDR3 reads CASSFSGGNNEQFF. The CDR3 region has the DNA TGTGCCAGCAGCTTTAGCGGGGGCAACAATGAGCAGTTCTTC.

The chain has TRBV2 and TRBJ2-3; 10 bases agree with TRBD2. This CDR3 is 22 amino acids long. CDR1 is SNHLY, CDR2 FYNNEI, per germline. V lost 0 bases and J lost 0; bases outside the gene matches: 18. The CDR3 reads CASSEAPLGWLAGDESTDTQYF. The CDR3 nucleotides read TGTGCCAGCAGTGAAGCGCCCCTAGGGTGGCTAGCGGGAGACGAGAGCACAGATACGCAGTATTTT.

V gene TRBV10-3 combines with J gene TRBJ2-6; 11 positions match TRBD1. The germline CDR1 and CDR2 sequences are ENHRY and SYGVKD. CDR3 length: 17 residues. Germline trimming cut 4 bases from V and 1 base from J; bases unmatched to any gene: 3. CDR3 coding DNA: TGTGCCATCAGTGTGGGACAGGGGGAGTCTGGGGCCAACGTCCTGACTTTC. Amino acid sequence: CAISVGQGESGANVLTF.

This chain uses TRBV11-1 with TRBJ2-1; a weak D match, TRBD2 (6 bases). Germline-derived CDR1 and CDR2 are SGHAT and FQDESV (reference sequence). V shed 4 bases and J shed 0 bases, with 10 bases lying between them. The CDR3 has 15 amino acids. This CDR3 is CASSSRRGSYNEQFF. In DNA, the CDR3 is TGTGCCAGCAGCTCGAGGAGGGGCTCCTACAATGAGCAGTTCTTC. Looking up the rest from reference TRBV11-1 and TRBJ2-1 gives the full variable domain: EAEVAQSPRYKITEKSQAVAFWCDPISGHATLYWYRQILGQGPELLVQFQDESVVDDSQLPKDRFSAERLKGVDSTLKIQPAELGDSAMYLCASSSRRGSYNEQFFGPGTRLTVL.

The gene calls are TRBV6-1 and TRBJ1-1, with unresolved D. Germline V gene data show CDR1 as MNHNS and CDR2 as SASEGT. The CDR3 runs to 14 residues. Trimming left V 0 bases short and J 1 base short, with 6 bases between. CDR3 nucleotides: TGTGCCAGCAGTGAAGCGCGGGGGAACACTGAAGCTTTCTTT. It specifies CASSEARGNTEAFF.

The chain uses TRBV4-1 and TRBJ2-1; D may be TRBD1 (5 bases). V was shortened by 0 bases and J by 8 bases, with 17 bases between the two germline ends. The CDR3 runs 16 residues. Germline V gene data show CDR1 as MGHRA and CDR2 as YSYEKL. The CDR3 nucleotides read TGCGCCAGCAGCCAAGATTTCGCAGGGATGATCTATGAGCAGTTCTTC. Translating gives CASSQDFAGMIYEQFF.

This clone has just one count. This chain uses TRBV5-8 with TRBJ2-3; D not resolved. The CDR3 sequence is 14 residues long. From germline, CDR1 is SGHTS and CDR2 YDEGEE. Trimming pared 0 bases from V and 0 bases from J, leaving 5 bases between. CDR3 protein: CASSLGSSTDTQYF. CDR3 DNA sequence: TGTGCCAGCAGCTTGGGCAGTAGCACAGATACGCAGTATTTT.

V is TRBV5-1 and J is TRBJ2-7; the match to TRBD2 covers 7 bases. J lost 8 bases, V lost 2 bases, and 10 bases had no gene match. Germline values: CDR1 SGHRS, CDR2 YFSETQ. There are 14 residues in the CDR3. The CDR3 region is CASSFGGRASQQYF. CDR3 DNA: TGCGCCAGCAGCTTTGGGGGGAGGGCCTCCCAGCAGTACTTC.